The 15 T cell receptor beta chains presented below share a single source sample, sequenced in a study of T cell responses to AZD1222 COVID-19 vaccine. Generated by immunoSEQ multiplex PCR, the TCRdb table keeps only in-frame clones and is missing some. In the table there are fewer than 85,000 clones, 80% to 90% of which are singletons. Specimen: peripheral blood, collected 28 days after the second AZD1222 dose. These receptors were obtained from an adult who received the AZD1222 COVID-19 vaccine.

This chain uses TRBV5-4 with TRBJ1-1; maybe TRBD1 (6 bases). The V and J ends lost 4 bases and 14 bases respectively, with 21 bases between them. The length of the CDR3 is 13 residues. Germline values: CDR1 SGHNT, CDR2 YYREEE (reference sequence). The CDR3 sequence: CASSPQGTGASFF. The CDR3 DNA sequence: TGTGCCAGCAGCCCCCAGGGGACGGGGGCAAGCTTCTTT. Supplemented by reference TRBV5-4 and TRBJ1-1, the full variable domain reads ETGVTQSPTHLIKTRGQQVTLRCSSQSGHNTVSWYQQALGQGPQFIFQYYREEENGRGNFPPRFSGLQFPNYSSELNVNALELDDSALYLCASSPQGTGASFFGQGTRLTVV.

The chain links TRBV7-2 to TRBJ1-2; D ambiguous. The CDR3 has 16 amino acids. Trimming pared 5 bases from V and 3 bases from J, leaving 19 bases between. Germline V lookup: CDR1 SGHTA, CDR2 FQGNSA. The CDR3 protein is CASSDPGSPVDYGYTF. For the CDR3, the DNA is TGTGCCAGCAGCGACCCGGGATCCCCTGTGGACTATGGCTACACCTTC.

V gene TRBV11-2 combines with J gene TRBJ2-3; 10 nucleotides line up with TRBD2. J lost 8 bases, V lost 2 bases, and 13 bases had no gene match. Germline CDR1 is SGHAT and CDR2 is FQNNGV. This CDR3 has 17 residues. As DNA, the CDR3 is TGTGCCAGCAGCTTACGTCTAGCGGGGGTTACCCGGGGTACGCAGTATTTT. Translating gives CASSLRLAGVTRGTQYF.

This clone was detected only a few times. The J gene is TRBJ1-1, the V gene TRBV20-1, with 8 nucleotides matching TRBD1. The V gene end was trimmed by 1 base and the J gene end by 11 bases; junction bases not matched to a gene: 3. CDR1 is DFQATT and CDR2 is SNEGSKA in the germline V gene (reference sequence). The CDR3 is 11 residues long. As DNA, the CDR3 is TGCAGTGCTAGAGCAGGGGGCGACGCTTTCTTT. This codes for CSARAGGDAFF.

This sequence joins TRBV3-1 (or the pseudogene TRBV3-2) and TRBJ1-2; D is ambiguous. The V gene's germline CDR1 is LGHDT and CDR2 YNNKEL (reference sequence). This CDR3 contains 12 residues. Trimming took off 1 base at V and 5 bases at J, with 5 bases between the two ends. CDR3 sequence (DNA): TGTGCCAGCAGCCAAGTTGGGTATGGCTACACCTTC. This sequence encodes CASSQVGYGYTF.

The chain carries TRBV6-5 and TRBJ1-4; D perhaps matches TRBD1 (5 bases). Looked up from germline, CDR1 is MNHEY and CDR2 is SVGAGI. The germline V and J ends were trimmed by 0 bases and 8 bases, with 16 bases remaining between them. This CDR3 is 16 amino acids long. The chain's CDR3 is CASSYSQGSLGEKLFF. The CDR3 coding sequence is TGTGCCAGCAGTTACTCCCAGGGATCCCTTGGGGAAAAACTGTTTTTT.

The chain employs TRBV5-4 and TRBJ2-3; D unclear. The CDR3 is made up of 11 amino acids. Per germline, CDR1 SGHNT and CDR2 YYREEE (reference sequence). Trimming cost V 2 bases and J 6 bases, with 4 bases left between them. The CDR3 region is CASSFGDTQYF. The DNA for the CDR3 is TGTGCCAGCAGCTTTGGGGATACGCAGTATTTT.

The J gene is TRBJ1-6, the V gene TRBV7-9; a weak D match, TRBD1 (5 bases). The CDR3 loop spans 16 amino acids. Per germline, CDR1 SEHNR and CDR2 FQNEAQ (reference sequence). V shed 3 bases and J shed 6 bases, with 15 bases lying between them. CDR3 bases: TGTGCCAGCAGCTTCCTCCAGGGTGTGAGTAATTCACCCCTCCACTTT. This sequence encodes CASSFLQGVSNSPLHF.

The chain couples TRBV5-4 to TRBJ1-3, with 8 bases that match TRBD1. Trimming took 4 bases from V and 0 from J; bases not matched to a gene: 15. The germline V gene encodes CDR1 SGHNT and CDR2 YYREEE (reference sequence). CDR3 length: 19 residues. CDR3 in amino acids: CASSRPGQGAPGSGNTIYF. For the CDR3, the DNA is TGTGCCAGCAGCCGACCCGGCCAGGGGGCGCCCGGCTCTGGAAACACCATATATTTT.

CDR3 bases: TGTGCCAGCACCGCCCTCCGACCGAAGATCTCGTACAATGAGCAGTTCTTC. This sequence encodes CASTALRPKISYNEQFF. This chain connects TRBV7-2 to TRBJ2-1, with D uncertain. Germline V gives CDR1 SGHTA, CDR2 FQGNSA. The CDR3 spans 17 residues. Trimming took off 7 bases at V and 4 bases at J, with 23 bases between the two ends. Using reference TRBV7-2 and TRBJ2-1 for the parts outside the CDR3, the full variable domain is GAGVSQSPSNKVTEKGKDVELRCDPISGHTALYWYRQSLGQGLEFLIYFQGNSAPDKSGLPSDRFSAERTGGSVSTLTIQRTQQEDSAVYLCASTALRPKISYNEQFFGPGTRLTVL.

The V gene is TRBV29-1, the J gene TRBJ2-5; possibly TRBD1 or TRBD2 for D (5 bases each). This CDR3 comprises 15 residues. V lost 4 bases to trimming and J lost 2 bases, with 17 bases between them. Germline CDR1 is SQVTM and CDR2 is ANQGSEA. The CDR3 loop reads CSVGTPGRQQETQYF. The CDR3, as DNA: TGCAGCGTTGGGACCCCGGGACGGCAACAAGAGACCCAGTACTTC. Full variable domain (missing parts from reference TRBV29-1 and TRBJ2-5): SAVISQKPSRDICQRGTSLTIQCQVDSQVTMMFWYRQQPGQSLTLIATANQGSEATYESGFVIDKFPISRPNLTFSTLTVSNMSPEDSSIYLCSVGTPGRQQETQYFGPGTRLLVL.

This chain links TRBV4-2 with TRBJ2-4; 8 bases fit TRBD2. Trimming at V came to 4 bases and at J to 0 bases, leaving 2 bases not matched to a gene. The CDR3 consists of 15 residues. The V gene's germline CDR1 is LGHNA and CDR2 YNFKEQ. The DNA for the CDR3 is TGTGCCAGCAGCCCCCGGGGGGGAGCCAAAAACATTCAGTACTTC. Its protein product is CASSPRGGAKNIQYF.

This chain links TRBV24-1 with TRBJ2-5; possibly TRBD1 or TRBD2 for D (6 bases each). The V end lost 0 bases, the J end lost 5 bases, and 12 bases lay between the germline ends. Germline assignment: CDR1 KGHDR and CDR2 SFDVKD. This CDR3 contains 15 residues. The CDR3 nucleotides are TGTGCCACCAGTGATTTGGTGGGGGGCAGGGAGACCCAGTACTTC. Its protein is CATSDLVGGRETQYF.

V usage is TRBV5-4 and J usage is TRBJ1-1; 7 bases map to TRBD1. J lost 0 bases, V lost 1 base, and 3 bases had no gene match. The germline V gene encodes CDR1 SGHNT and CDR2 YYREEE (reference sequence). This CDR3 contains 15 residues. The CDR3 nucleotides read TGTGCCAGCAGCTTGTCGGGGACAGTGAACACTGAAGCTTTCTTT. Translating it yields CASSLSGTVNTEAFF. The full variable domain, with the rest looked up from reference TRBV5-4 and TRBJ1-1, is ETGVTQSPTHLIKTRGQQVTLRCSSQSGHNTVSWYQQALGQGPQFIFQYYREEENGRGNFPPRFSGLQFPNYSSELNVNALELDDSALYLCASSLSGTVNTEAFFGQGTRLTVV.

The chain combines TRBV30 with TRBJ2-7, with 11 bases lining up with TRBD1. From germline, CDR1 is GTSNPN and CDR2 SVGIG (reference sequence). The CDR3 is made up of 16 amino acids. Losses at the gene ends were 4 bases for V and 2 bases for J; bases not matched to a gene: 10. The CDR3 DNA reads TGTGCCTGGAAGGGGAACCGGGACAGGGGGACCTACGAGCAGTACGTC. It codes for CAWKGNRDRGTYEQYV.